Listed here are 27 T cell receptor beta chains from one sample, sequenced in a study of blood T cells in healthy people across ages. Through a sample-barcoded 5' primer and a J-beta primer mix, a second PCR was run for roughly 6 to 12 cycles. TCRdb independently ran MiXCR on the 5' RACE reads; one entry per CDR3 protein. The sample contains some 1.1 million distinct CDR3 sequences, around two fifths of which appear only once. Material: blood. The receptor set was obtained from a man aged 18-30 years in good health.

The CDR3 spells CSALRDKPVQPQHF. CDR3 coding DNA: TGCAGTGCTCTCAGGGATAAACCAGTTCAGCCCCAGCATTTT. This sequence joins TRBV20-1 and TRBJ1-5; a possible D gene is TRBD1 (5 bases). Deletions cut 5 bases from V and 6 bases from J, with 17 bases between. Germline loops: CDR1 DFQATT, CDR2 SNEGSKA (reference sequence). CDR3 length: 14 amino acids.

This clonotype has just a few counts. The gene calls are TRBV20-1 and TRBJ2-3; 8 positions agree with TRBD2. This CDR3 has 15 residues. Germline-derived CDR1 and CDR2 are DFQATT and SNEGSKA (reference sequence). V lost 5 bases, J lost 5 bases, and 12 bases stayed unmatched. The CDR3 sequence: CSASRGRGVRDTQYF. The CDR3 DNA is TGCAGTGCTTCCCGTGGGCGGGGGGTAAGAGATACGCAGTATTTT.

Worth noting for this clonotype: One junction end does not reproduce the germline sequence, and a read error may be involved. The chain joins TRBV7-9 to TRBJ2-5; perhaps TRBD1 as D (6 bases). The CDR3 consists of 15 residues. Germline values: CDR1 SEHNR, CDR2 FQNEAQ (reference sequence). CDR3 loop: CASGLSQGWGETQYF. Here the CDR3 DNA reads TGTGCCAGCGGCTTATCACAGGGTTGGGGAGAGACCCAGTACTTC.

This clonotype was counted between two and nine times. The V gene is TRBV4-1, the J gene TRBJ1-6; D ambiguous. This CDR3 region has 14 residues. Trimming took 3 bases from V and 0 from J, leaving 3 bases between them. Germline V lookup: CDR1 MGHRA, CDR2 YSYEKL. The CDR3 spells CASSQDSYNSPLHF. The CDR3 bases are TGCGCCAGCAGCCAGGACTCCTATAATTCACCCCTCCACTTT.

In this sample, this clonotype turned up many times. The CDR3 sequence is CSARDPQRGGVDEQFF. The CDR3 DNA sequence: TGCAGTGCTAGAGATCCCCAGCGGGGGGGCGTGGATGAGCAGTTCTTC. V is TRBV20-1 and J is TRBJ2-1; 10 positions match TRBD2. Germline V lookup: CDR1 DFQATT, CDR2 SNEGSKA (reference sequence). The CDR3 consists of 16 residues. Losses at the gene ends were 0 bases for V and 8 bases for J; bases not matched to a gene: 10.

The chain combines TRBV6-4 with TRBJ2-3; D not certain. The V gene's germline CDR1 is MRHNA and CDR2 SNTAGT. This CDR3 region has 14 residues. Trimming left V 1 base short and J 4 bases short, with 9 bases between. The chain's CDR3 is CASSDLRAPDTQYF. Written as DNA, the CDR3 is TGTGCCAGCAGTGACTTAAGGGCCCCAGATACGCAGTATTTT.

In its sample, this clonotype was seen many times. The rearrangement joins TRBV15 to TRBJ2-1, with 11 positions matching TRBD2. Germline loops: CDR1 LNHNV, CDR2 YYDKDF (reference sequence). J was trimmed by 1 base and V by 3 bases; bases with no gene match: 8. The CDR3 runs 18 residues. CDR3 bases: TGTGCCACCAGCAGGAAGTCGGGACTAGCGGCGTCCTACAATGAGCAGTTCTTC. As protein: CATSRKSGLAASYNEQFF.

This clonotype was recorded a few times. The junction and the germline gene differ at one end; a read error may be behind it. The CDR3 protein is CASSVALAGETQYF. For the CDR3, the DNA is TGTGCTAGCAGCGTAGCACTAGCGGGGGAGACCCAGTACTTC. This sequence joins TRBV7-7 and TRBJ2-5, with TRBD2 matching 10 bases. Germline lookup yields CDR1 SSHAT and CDR2 FNYEAQ (reference sequence). The CDR3 has 14 residues.

The chain joins TRBV6-2 or TRBV6-3 to TRBJ2-3; TRBD2 is a possible D gene (6 bases). The CDR3 totals 17 residues. Deletions cut 4 bases from V and 4 bases from J, with 21 bases between. The V gene's germline CDR1 is MNHEY and CDR2 SVGEGT. As DNA, the CDR3 is TGTGCCAGCAGTTTGGCCGCTCTAGCGATATCATCAGATACGCAGTATTTT. Protein product: CASSLAALAISSDTQYF.

This clonotype has a handful of counts. The chain links TRBV3-1 to TRBJ2-3, with 7 bases matching TRBD1. The ends lost 2 bases at V and 0 bases at J; junction bases unmatched: 5. CDR1 and CDR2 (germline): LGHDT, YNNKEL (reference sequence). The CDR3 runs to 16 residues. The CDR3 is CASSQTGTASTDTQYF. The CDR3 DNA sequence: TGTGCCAGCAGCCAAACTGGGACAGCGAGCACAGATACGCAGTATTTT.

This clonotype was detected only a few times. The CDR3 loop is CASSFAEDTEAFF. CDR3 DNA sequence: TGTGCCAGCAGCTTCGCAGAAGACACTGAAGCTTTCTTT. This rearrangement joins TRBV7-2 to TRBJ1-1; D is ambiguous. This CDR3 contains 13 residues. In germline, CDR1 is SGHTA, CDR2 FQGNSA. V lost 3 bases and J 3 bases, leaving 8 bases between the germline ends.

This clonotype has just a few counts. This chain connects TRBV7-9 to TRBJ1-2; D gene ambiguous. CDR1 and CDR2 from the germline V gene are SEHNR and FQNEAQ (reference sequence). This CDR3 region has 14 residues. V was clipped by 5 bases and J by 8 bases, with 18 bases between them. As DNA, the CDR3 is TGTGCCAGCAGCCCCCCCGGGTCTGTTGACGGCTACACCTTC. Translated, it gives CASSPPGSVDGYTF.

The chain employs TRBV20-1 and TRBJ1-1; maybe TRBD1 (5 bases). The germline V and J ends were trimmed by 0 bases and 1 base, with 15 bases remaining between them. CDR3 length: 16 residues. Germline-derived CDR1 and CDR2 are DFQATT and SNEGSKA (reference sequence). In DNA, the CDR3 is TGCAGTGCTAGAGATGGGAGGGACTTACCGAACACTGAAGCTTTCTTT. Translation gives CSARDGRDLPNTEAFF.

This clonotype was detected ten times or more. The chain couples TRBV28 to TRBJ2-1, with D uncertain. Germline values: CDR1 MDHEN, CDR2 SYDVKM. Between the trimmed V and J ends, which lost 4 bases and 10 bases, there was a span of 8 bases. This CDR3 region has 11 residues. The CDR3 bases are TGTGCCAGCAGTTCCCTGGTAGAGCAGTTCTTC. Residues: CASSSLVEQFF.

In this sample, this clonotype turned up a few times. The chain uses TRBV7-2 and TRBJ1-2; possible D gene TRBD1, 5 bases. The CDR3 extends over 15 amino acids. CDR1 SGHTA and CDR2 FQGNSA come from the germline V gene. Trimming cost V 4 bases and J 1 base, with 13 bases left between them. The CDR3 region is CASSYGGTDNYGYTF. The DNA for the CDR3 is TGTGCCAGCAGCTACGGTGGGACGGATAACTATGGCTACACCTTC.

The chain has TRBV6-2 or TRBV6-3 and TRBJ1-3; D uncertain. V shed 0 bases and J shed 1 base, with 7 bases lying between them. Germline CDR1 is MNHEY and CDR2 is SVGEGT. The CDR3 is 15 amino acids. DNA for the CDR3: TGTGCCAGCAGTTACTCCCCGGAGTCTGGAAACACCATATATTTT. It specifies CASSYSPESGNTIYF.

This clonotype turned up a few times. The chain joins TRBV12-3 or TRBV12-4 to TRBJ1-2; D unclear. The V end lost 3 bases, the J end lost 8 bases, and 10 bases lay between the germline ends. The CDR3 covers 12 residues. The CDR3 region is CASSFDSGGYTF. For the CDR3, the DNA is TGTGCCAGCAGTTTTGACTCCGGGGGCTACACCTTC.

This clonotype appeared a few times. The gene calls are TRBV20-1 and TRBJ1-2, with a tentative D call TRBD1 (5 bases). This CDR3 is 18 amino acids long. In germline, CDR1 is DFQATT, CDR2 SNEGSKA (reference sequence). The ends were cut back, 0 bases at V and 4 bases at J, with 24 bases in the middle. Here the CDR3 reads CSARELFATDTYVYGYTF. CDR3 in DNA: TGCAGTGCTAGAGAACTCTTTGCGACAGACACCTATGTCTATGGCTACACCTTC.

This clonotype has only a few counts. V and J are TRBV2 and TRBJ1-2; D is unclear. V lost 9 bases and J lost 3, with 14 bases in between. Germline V gene sequence: CDR1 SNHLY, CDR2 FYNNEI. This CDR3 spans 13 amino acids. CDR3 in DNA: TGTGCCAGTTCGGGCCAGTTTCACTATGGCTACACCTTC. Translated, it gives CASSGQFHYGYTF.

This clonotype has only a few counts. The chain's CDR3 is CASSQVPPDGETQYF. The CDR3 coding sequence is TGTGCCAGCAGCCAAGTCCCCCCCGATGGAGAGACCCAGTACTTC. The J gene is TRBJ2-5, the V gene TRBV4-2, with D unresolved. V lost 1 base, J lost 4 bases, and 13 bases lay in between. This CDR3 contains 15 residues. CDR1 and CDR2 (germline): LGHNA, YNFKEQ.

The rearrangement uses TRBV5-1 and TRBJ2-7; the D call may be TRBD1 or TRBD2 (5 bases each). This CDR3 is built from 16 residues. CDR1 SGHRS and CDR2 YFSETQ come from the germline V gene. Trimming left V 3 bases short and J 0 bases short, with 16 bases between. The chain's CDR3 is CASSSARDRISYEQYF. The CDR3 DNA reads as TGCGCCAGCAGCTCGGCCCGGGACCGGATCTCCTACGAGCAGTACTTC.

This clonotype was detected a few times. The V call is TRBV27, the J call TRBJ1-5; 10 bases align to TRBD1. Per germline, CDR1 MNHEY and CDR2 SMNVEV (reference sequence). The CDR3 runs to 18 residues. The V segment lost 5 bases and the J segment 0 bases; nucleotides outside the gene matches: 10. The CDR3 DNA is TGTGCCAGCAGTCGATCGGGGACAGGGGCTTATAGCAATCAGCCCCAGCATTTT. It codes for CASSRSGTGAYSNQPQHF.

This clonotype was seen a handful of times. The chain uses TRBV12-3 or TRBV12-4 and TRBJ1-1; maybe TRBD1 (5 bases). The length of the CDR3 is 15 residues. Trimming pared 7 bases from V and 1 base from J, leaving 16 bases between. The CDR3 nucleotides read TGTGCCAGCACTCTAAAGGGGAGAGGGAACACTGAAGCTTTCTTT. Protein: CASTLKGRGNTEAFF.

The genes are TRBV6-1 and TRBJ1-5, with no clear D. Germline loops: CDR1 MNHNS, CDR2 SASEGT. CDR3 length: 16 residues. V was pared by 1 base and J by 7 bases, with 17 bases between. The CDR3 nucleotides are TGTGCCAGCAGTGAAGGGTCAGACCCCTATGGACAGCCCCAGCATTTT. It specifies CASSEGSDPYGQPQHF.

The chain uses TRBV20-1 and TRBJ2-7; possibly TRBD1 for D (6 bases). Trimming stripped 0 bases from V and 3 bases from J, with 12 bases between. This CDR3 has 14 residues. Per germline, CDR1 DFQATT and CDR2 SNEGSKA (reference sequence). The CDR3 reads CSARDLDRIYEQYF. DNA for the CDR3: TGCAGTGCTAGAGATCTAGACAGGATCTACGAGCAGTACTTC.

The rearrangement joins TRBV6-6 to TRBJ2-3; D might be TRBD1 (6 bases). V was clipped by 6 bases and J by 3 bases, with 10 bases between them. The CDR3 is 13 residues long. Germline V lookup: CDR1 MNHNY, CDR2 SVGAGI (reference sequence). CDR3 protein: CASRVGTTDTQYF. For the CDR3, the DNA is TGTGCCAGCAGGGTCGGGACAACAGATACGCAGTATTTT.

The chain recombines TRBV9 with TRBJ2-3; tentatively, D is TRBD1 (6 bases). V lost 4 bases and J 4 bases, leaving 10 bases between the germline ends. This CDR3 contains 13 residues. CDR1 is SGDLS, CDR2 YYNGEE, per germline. CDR3: CASSTYRADTQYF. The DNA for the CDR3 is TGTGCCAGCAGCACCTACAGGGCAGATACGCAGTATTTT. The full variable domain, its missing parts supplied by reference TRBV9 and TRBJ2-3, is DSGVTQTPKHLITATGQRVTLRCSPRSGDLSVYWYQQSLDQGLQFLIQYYNGEERAKGNILERFSAQQFPDLHSELNLSSLELGDSALYFCASSTYRADTQYFGPGTRLTVL.